Listed here are 18 T cell receptor beta chains from one sample, sequenced in a study of shared clonotypes between healthy human individuals. TCRdb's copy holds only in-frame clones and misses some; the assay was immunoSEQ multiplex PCR. Of approximately 1.4 million clones listed, roughly 98% are singletons. Material: naive CD4+ T cells sorted from blood. The sample's subset: CD45RA+ positively selected. The origin of the receptors is a man younger than 45 in good health.

The chain carries TRBV29-1 and TRBJ2-2, with TRBD2 identical over 9 bases. Germline V lookup: CDR1 SQVTM, CDR2 ANQGSEA. With V trimmed by 1 base and J by 3 bases, 9 bases remained unmatched. This CDR3 spans 17 amino acids. The CDR3 is CSVEAVAGGPYTGELFF. The DNA of the CDR3 is TGCAGCGTTGAAGCTGTTGCGGGAGGGCCCTACACCGGGGAGCTGTTTTTT.

This clone was detected a few times. The chain couples TRBV7-9 to TRBJ1-2; unclear D gene. With 5 bases removed from V and 1 base from J, the gap between germline ends came to 11 bases. This CDR3 spans 14 amino acids. The germline V gene has CDR1 SEHNR and CDR2 FQNEAQ (reference sequence). CDR3 residues: CASSDHQLNYGYTF. The CDR3 nucleotides are TGTGCCAGCAGCGACCACCAACTTAACTATGGCTACACCTTC.

The V call is TRBV2, the J call TRBJ2-5; 13 bases align to TRBD2. Germline CDR1 SNHLY, CDR2 FYNNEI. This CDR3 comprises 17 residues. The V and J ends lost 4 bases and 5 bases, in that order; junction bases with no gene match: 10. The CDR3 protein is CASSANLLAGGRETQYF. The CDR3 nucleotides read TGTGCCAGCAGTGCAAACTTACTAGCGGGAGGGCGGGAGACCCAGTACTTC.

The gene calls are TRBV9 and TRBJ2-5, with D possibly being TRBD2 (6 bases). Germline CDR1 is SGDLS and CDR2 is YYNGEE. V was clipped by 3 bases and J by 0 bases, with 18 bases between them. There are 17 residues in the CDR3. DNA for the CDR3: TGTGCCAGCAGCGCCCCCATCCGGGAGCCCCACCAAGAGACCCAGTACTTC. This codes for CASSAPIREPHQETQYF.

The chain employs TRBV6-5 and TRBJ1-5; D possibly corresponds to TRBD1 (5 bases). V lost 6 bases to trimming and J lost 4 bases, with 10 bases between them. Germline CDR1 reads MNHEY; CDR2 reads SVGAGI. This CDR3 is 13 amino acids long. The CDR3 DNA sequence: TGTGCCAGCAGCTCGACAGATAATCAGCCCCAGCATTTT. Translating gives CASSSTDNQPQHF.

This clone was counted a single time. The V and J genes are TRBV10-2 and TRBJ1-4; the match to TRBD1 covers 9 bases. From germline, CDR1 is WSHSY and CDR2 SAAADI. CDR3 length: 15 residues. The J segment lost 6 bases and the V segment lost 3 bases, leaving 5 bases of the junction unmatched. CDR3 residues: CASSDQGQGDEKLFF. The CDR3 region has the DNA TGCGCCAGCAGTGACCAGGGACAGGGTGATGAAAAACTGTTTTTT.

V gene TRBV18 combines with J gene TRBJ1-2; no clear D gene. Germline V CDR1 and CDR2: KGHSH, LQKENI. V lost 0 bases to trimming and J lost 6 bases, with 11 bases between them. The CDR3 length is 14 residues. The CDR3 sequence is CASSPPNPTNGYTF. CDR3 nucleotide sequence: TGTGCCAGCTCACCACCGAACCCTACCAATGGCTACACCTTC.

This chain connects TRBV7-9 to TRBJ2-5; 10 bases line up with TRBD2. The length of the CDR3 is 18 residues. Germline CDR1 and CDR2: SEHNR and FQNEAQ (reference sequence). V was pared by 0 bases and J by 0 bases, with 7 bases of the junction left unmatched. DNA for the CDR3: TGTGCCAGCAGCTTAGCGGGCCGACTAGCGGGCAACCAAGAGACCCAGTACTTC. Its protein product is CASSLAGRLAGNQETQYF.

A remark on this clone: The same CDR3 can be traced to other DNA sequences in this sample. The chain links TRBV28 to TRBJ1-1; D not certain. This CDR3 spans 13 amino acids. Germline V gene data show CDR1 as MDHEN and CDR2 as SYDVKM. Trimming removed 5 bases at V and 1 base at J, with 8 bases between. The CDR3 DNA is TGTGCCAGCAGTCGCCCCGGGAACACTGAAGCTTTCTTT. Residues: CASSRPGNTEAFF.

The chain joins TRBV29-1 to TRBJ2-5; 7 bases map to TRBD1. The junction had 19 bases not matched to a gene; V was cut back by 6 bases and J by 3 bases. Per the germline V gene, CDR1 is SQVTM and CDR2 is ANQGSEA. The CDR3 has 17 residues. The CDR3 spells CSVRGSGHRQGKETQYF. The CDR3 DNA is TGCAGCGTGCGAGGGTCCGGCCACCGACAGGGTAAAGAGACCCAGTACTTC.

As for this clone: Different DNA sequences within this sample yield the same CDR3. The chain has TRBV19 and TRBJ1-2, with no clear D. The CDR3 loop spans 13 amino acids. Trimming left V 6 bases short and J 0 bases short, with 8 bases between. Germline values: CDR1 LNHDA, CDR2 SQIVND (reference sequence). As DNA, the CDR3 is TGTGCCAGTAGCTATCAGGCTAACTATGGCTACACCTTC. Translating it yields CASSYQANYGYTF. Looking up the rest from reference TRBV19 and TRBJ1-2 gives the full variable domain: DGGITQSPKYLFRKEGQNVTLSCEQNLNHDAMYWYRQDPGQGLRLIYYSQIVNDFQKGDIAEGYSVSREKKESFPLTVTSAQKNPTAFYLCASSYQANYGYTFGSGTRLTVV.

The genes are TRBV7-9 and TRBJ2-1; no firm D call. Trimming took 5 bases from V and 12 from J, leaving 17 bases between them. The CDR3 totals 13 residues. CDR1 is SEHNR and CDR2 is FQNEAQ in the germline V gene (reference sequence). CDR3 sequence (DNA): TGTGCCAGCAGCCCCCAGGTGGATAGTTCGCAGTTCTTC. Its translation: CASSPQVDSSQFF.

CDR3 DNA sequence: TGTGCCACCAGCAGAACCCCTGGGACAGGACCTTCTGGGGCCAACGTCCTGACTTTC. This encodes CATSRTPGTGPSGANVLTF. V is TRBV15 and J is TRBJ2-6, with 8 bases matching TRBD1. The germline gives CDR1 LNHNV, CDR2 YYDKDF (reference sequence). J gave up 1 base and V 2 bases, and 10 bases lay outside the gene matches. The length of the CDR3 is 19 residues. Filled out from reference TRBV15 and TRBJ2-6, the complete variable domain reads DAMVIQNPRYQVTQFGKPVTLSCSQTLNHNVMYWYQQKSSQAPKLLFHYYDKDFNNEADTPDNFQSRRPNTSFCFLDIRSPGLGDTAMYLCATSRTPGTGPSGANVLTFGAGSRLTVL.

The chain employs TRBV7-8 and TRBJ2-5; maybe TRBD2 (6 bases). Germline V lookup: CDR1 SGHVS, CDR2 FQNEAQ. The V end was cut by 5 bases, the J end by 0 bases, with 13 bases between. This CDR3 comprises 15 residues. The CDR3 DNA sequence: TGTGCCAGCAGCCAGGAGGGCAGGTACCAAGAGACCCAGTACTTC. Residues: CASSQEGRYQETQYF.

The V gene is TRBV5-1, the J gene TRBJ1-2, with D unclear. The V end was cut by 2 bases, the J end by 4 bases, with 6 bases between. The length of the CDR3 is 12 residues. Germline-derived CDR1 and CDR2 are SGHRS and YFSETQ. The CDR3 spells CASSFFGYGYTF. The CDR3 DNA follows: TGCGCCAGCAGCTTTTTCGGCTATGGCTACACCTTC.

V gene TRBV4-3 combines with J gene TRBJ1-2, with D maybe TRBD1 (5 bases). The CDR3 runs to 15 residues. CDR1 and CDR2 from the germline V gene are LGHNA and YSLEER. Trimming removed 4 bases from V and 5 bases from J, with 17 bases in between. The CDR3: CASSPRNGAEYGYTF. The CDR3 DNA follows: TGCGCCAGCAGCCCCCGAAACGGGGCGGAATATGGCTACACCTTC.

This chain uses TRBV7-9 with TRBJ2-4; no definite D call. The V and J ends lost 2 bases and 0 bases respectively, with 5 bases between them. The CDR3 is made up of 14 amino acids. Germline assignment: CDR1 SEHNR and CDR2 FQNEAQ (reference sequence). CDR3 loop: CASSLSLAKNIQYF. The CDR3 bases are TGTGCCAGCAGCTTAAGTCTAGCCAAAAACATTCAGTACTTC.

As for this clone: This specimen includes other DNA sequences encoding the same CDR3. The genes are TRBV6-6 and TRBJ2-2; D remains ambiguous. The CDR3 spans 12 residues. CDR1 and CDR2 from the germline V gene are MNHNY and SVGAGI (reference sequence). The V and J ends lost 4 bases and 0 bases respectively, with 0 bases between them. The CDR3 sequence is CASSSNTGELFF. The CDR3 nucleotides read TGTGCCAGCAGTTCGAACACCGGGGAGCTGTTTTTT.